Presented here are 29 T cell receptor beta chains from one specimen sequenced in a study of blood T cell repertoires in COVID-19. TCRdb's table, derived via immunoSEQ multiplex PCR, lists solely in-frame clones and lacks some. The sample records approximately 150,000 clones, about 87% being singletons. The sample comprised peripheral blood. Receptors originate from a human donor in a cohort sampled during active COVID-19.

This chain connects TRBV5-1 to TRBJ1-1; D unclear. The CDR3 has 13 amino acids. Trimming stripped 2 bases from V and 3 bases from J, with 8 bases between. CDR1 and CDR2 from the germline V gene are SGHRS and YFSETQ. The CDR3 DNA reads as TGCGCCAGCAGCTTCCTCGGGGACACTGAAGCTTTCTTT. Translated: CASSFLGDTEAFF.

The CDR3 region is CASSLDTGTNEKLFF. CDR3 DNA: TGCGCCAGCAGCTTGGACACGGGGACTAATGAAAAACTGTTTTTT. The V call is TRBV5-1, the J call TRBJ1-4; D is unresolved. This CDR3 has 15 residues. V was shortened by 0 bases and J by 2 bases, with 8 bases between the two germline ends. In germline, CDR1 is SGHRS, CDR2 YFSETQ. The full variable domain, its missing parts supplied by reference TRBV5-1 and TRBJ1-4, is KAGVTQTPRYLIKTRGQQVTLSCSPISGHRSVSWYQQTPGQGLQFLFEYFSETQRNKGNFPGRFSGRQFSNSRSEMNVSTLELGDSALYLCASSLDTGTNEKLFFGSGTQLSVL.

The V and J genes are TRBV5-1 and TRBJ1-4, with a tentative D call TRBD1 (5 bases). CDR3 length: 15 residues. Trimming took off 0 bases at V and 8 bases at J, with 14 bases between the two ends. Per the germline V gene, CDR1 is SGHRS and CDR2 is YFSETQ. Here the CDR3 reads CASSLGGRVGEKLFF. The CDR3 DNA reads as TGCGCCAGCAGCTTGGGGGGCAGGGTCGGCGAAAAACTGTTTTTT.

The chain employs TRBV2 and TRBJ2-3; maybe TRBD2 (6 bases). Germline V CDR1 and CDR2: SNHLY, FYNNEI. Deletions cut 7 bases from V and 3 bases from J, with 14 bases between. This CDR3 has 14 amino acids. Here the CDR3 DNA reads TGTGCCAGCAATGGAGGGAGTCCTACAGATACGCAGTATTTT. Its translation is CASNGGSPTDTQYF.

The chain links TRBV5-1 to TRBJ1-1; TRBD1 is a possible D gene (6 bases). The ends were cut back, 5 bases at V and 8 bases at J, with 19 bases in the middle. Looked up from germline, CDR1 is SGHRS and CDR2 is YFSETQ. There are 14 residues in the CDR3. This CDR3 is CASSTQTGTPEAFF. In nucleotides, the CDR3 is TGCGCCAGCAGTACCCAAACAGGGACCCCGGAAGCTTTCTTT.

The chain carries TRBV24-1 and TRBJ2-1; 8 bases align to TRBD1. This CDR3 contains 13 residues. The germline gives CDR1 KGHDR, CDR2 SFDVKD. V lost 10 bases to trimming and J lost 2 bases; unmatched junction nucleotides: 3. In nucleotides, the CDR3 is TGTGCCACGGCAGGGGGCCCCTACAATGAGCAGTTCTTC. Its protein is CATAGGPYNEQFF.

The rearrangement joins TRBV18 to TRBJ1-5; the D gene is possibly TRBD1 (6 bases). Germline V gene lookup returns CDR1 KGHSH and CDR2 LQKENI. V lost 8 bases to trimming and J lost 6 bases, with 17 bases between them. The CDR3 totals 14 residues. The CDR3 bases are TGTGCCAGCACTCGTGAACAGGGCGGTCAGCCCCAGCATTTT. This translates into CASTREQGGQPQHF.

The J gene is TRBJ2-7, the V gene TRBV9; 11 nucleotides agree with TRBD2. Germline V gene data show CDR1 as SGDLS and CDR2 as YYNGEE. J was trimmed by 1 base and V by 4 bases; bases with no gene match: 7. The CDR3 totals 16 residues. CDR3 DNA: TGTGCCAGCAGCCCTACACTAGCGGGGGAGTCCTACGAGCAGTACTTC. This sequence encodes CASSPTLAGESYEQYF.

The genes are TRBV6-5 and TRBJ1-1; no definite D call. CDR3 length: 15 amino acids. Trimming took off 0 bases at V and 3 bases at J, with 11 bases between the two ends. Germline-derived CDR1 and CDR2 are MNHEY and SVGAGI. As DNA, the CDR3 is TGTGCCAGCAGTTACTCGGGCTTCCCCCACACTGAAGCTTTCTTT. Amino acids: CASSYSGFPHTEAFF.

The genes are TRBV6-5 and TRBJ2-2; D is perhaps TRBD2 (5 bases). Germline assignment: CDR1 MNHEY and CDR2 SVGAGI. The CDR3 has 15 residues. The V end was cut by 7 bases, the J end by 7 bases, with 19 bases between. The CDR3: CASTSRRRGDGELFF. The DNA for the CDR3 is TGTGCCAGCACCTCCCGGAGGCGAGGTGACGGGGAGCTGTTTTTT.

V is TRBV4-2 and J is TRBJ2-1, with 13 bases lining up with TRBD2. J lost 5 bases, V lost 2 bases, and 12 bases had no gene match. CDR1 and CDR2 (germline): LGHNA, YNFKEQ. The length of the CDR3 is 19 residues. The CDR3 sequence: CASSQRTGGTSGTDNEQFF. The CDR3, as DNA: TGTGCCAGCAGCCAAAGGACAGGGGGGACTAGCGGGACAGACAATGAGCAGTTCTTC.

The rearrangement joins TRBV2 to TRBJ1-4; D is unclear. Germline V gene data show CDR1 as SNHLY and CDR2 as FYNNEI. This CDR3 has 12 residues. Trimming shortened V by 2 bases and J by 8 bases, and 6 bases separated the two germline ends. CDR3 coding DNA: TGTGCCAGCAGTGAAAATTCGGAAAAACTGTTTTTT. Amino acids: CASSENSEKLFF.

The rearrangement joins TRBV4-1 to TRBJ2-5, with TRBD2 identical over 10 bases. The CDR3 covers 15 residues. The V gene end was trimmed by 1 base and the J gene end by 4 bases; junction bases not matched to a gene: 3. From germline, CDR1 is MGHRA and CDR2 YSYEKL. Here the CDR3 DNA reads TGCGCCAGCAGCCAAGCCCCTAGCGGGGGAGAGACCCAGTACTTC. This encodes CASSQAPSGGETQYF.

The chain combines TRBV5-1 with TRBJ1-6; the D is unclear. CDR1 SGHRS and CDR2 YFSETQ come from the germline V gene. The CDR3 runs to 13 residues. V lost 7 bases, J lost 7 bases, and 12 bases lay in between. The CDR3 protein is CASGETGNSPLHF. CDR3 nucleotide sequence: TGCGCCAGCGGCGAGACGGGGAATTCACCCCTCCACTTT.

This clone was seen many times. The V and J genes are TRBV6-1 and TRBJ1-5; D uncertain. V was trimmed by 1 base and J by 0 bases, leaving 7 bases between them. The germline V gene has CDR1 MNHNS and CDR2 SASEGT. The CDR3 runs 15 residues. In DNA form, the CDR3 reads TGTGCCAGCAGTGAAGTTCGGTATAGCAATCAGCCCCAGCATTTT. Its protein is CASSEVRYSNQPQHF.

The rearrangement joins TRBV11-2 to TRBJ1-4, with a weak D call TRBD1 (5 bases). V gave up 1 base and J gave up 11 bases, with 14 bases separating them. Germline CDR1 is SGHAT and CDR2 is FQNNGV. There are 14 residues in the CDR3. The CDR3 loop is CASSLGGAGGKLFF. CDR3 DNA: TGTGCCAGCAGCTTAGGCGGGGCCGGAGGTAAACTGTTTTTT.

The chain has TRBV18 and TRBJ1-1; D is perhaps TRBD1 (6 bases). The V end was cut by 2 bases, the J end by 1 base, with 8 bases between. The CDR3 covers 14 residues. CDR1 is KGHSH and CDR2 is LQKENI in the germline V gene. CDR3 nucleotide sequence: TGTGCCAGCTCACCAAAGACAGGGAACACTGAAGCTTTCTTT. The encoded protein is CASSPKTGNTEAFF.

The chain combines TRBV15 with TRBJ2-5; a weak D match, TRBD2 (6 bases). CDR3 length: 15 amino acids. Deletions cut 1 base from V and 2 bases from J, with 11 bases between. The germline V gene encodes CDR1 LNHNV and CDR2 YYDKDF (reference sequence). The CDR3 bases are TGTGCCACCAGCAGAGCGGCGGGGAGACAAGAGACCCAGTACTTC. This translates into CATSRAAGRQETQYF. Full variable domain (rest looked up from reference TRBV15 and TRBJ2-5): DAMVIQNPRYQVTQFGKPVTLSCSQTLNHNVMYWYQQKSSQAPKLLFHYYDKDFNNEADTPDNFQSRRPNTSFCFLDIRSPGLGDTAMYLCATSRAAGRQETQYFGPGTRLLVL.

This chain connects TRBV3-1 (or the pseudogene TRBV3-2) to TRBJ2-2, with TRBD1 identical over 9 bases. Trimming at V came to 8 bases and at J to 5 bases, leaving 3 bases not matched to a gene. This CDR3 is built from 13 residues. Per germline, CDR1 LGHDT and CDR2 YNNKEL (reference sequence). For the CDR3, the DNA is TGTGCCAGCCGACAGGGGGTGACCGGGGAGCTGTTTTTT. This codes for CASRQGVTGELFF.

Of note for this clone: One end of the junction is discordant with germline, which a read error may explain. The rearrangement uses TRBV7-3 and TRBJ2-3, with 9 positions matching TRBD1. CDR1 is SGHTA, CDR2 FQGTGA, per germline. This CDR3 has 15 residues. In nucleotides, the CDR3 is TGTGCCGGCAGCTTACGGGACAGGGTCACAGATACGCAGTATTTT. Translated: CAGSLRDRVTDTQYF.

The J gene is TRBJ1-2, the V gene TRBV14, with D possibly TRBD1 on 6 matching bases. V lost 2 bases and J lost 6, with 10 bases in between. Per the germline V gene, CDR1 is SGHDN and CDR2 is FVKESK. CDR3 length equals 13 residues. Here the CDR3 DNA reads TGTGCCAGCAGCCAATGGAAGGGGGATGGCTACACCTTC. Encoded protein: CASSQWKGDGYTF.

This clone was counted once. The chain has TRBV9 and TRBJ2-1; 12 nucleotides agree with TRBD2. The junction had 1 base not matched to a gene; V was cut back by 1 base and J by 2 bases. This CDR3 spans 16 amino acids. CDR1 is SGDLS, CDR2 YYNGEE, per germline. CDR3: CASSVRTSGAYNEQFF. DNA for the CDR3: TGTGCCAGCAGCGTAAGGACTAGCGGGGCCTACAATGAGCAGTTCTTC. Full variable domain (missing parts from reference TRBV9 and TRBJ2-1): DSGVTQTPKHLITATGQRVTLRCSPRSGDLSVYWYQQSLDQGLQFLIQYYNGEERAKGNILERFSAQQFPDLHSELNLSSLELGDSALYFCASSVRTSGAYNEQFFGPGTRLTVL.

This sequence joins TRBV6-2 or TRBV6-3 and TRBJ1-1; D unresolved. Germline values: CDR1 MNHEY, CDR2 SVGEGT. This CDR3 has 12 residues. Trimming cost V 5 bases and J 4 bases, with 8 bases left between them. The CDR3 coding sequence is TGTGCCAGCAGTGAGAGCCTCACTGAAGCTTTCTTT. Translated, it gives CASSESLTEAFF.

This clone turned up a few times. The CDR3 loop reads CASSLGGRAYGYTF. The DNA of the CDR3 is TGCGCCAGCAGCTTGGGGGGCAGGGCCTATGGCTACACCTTC. J is TRBJ1-2 and V is TRBV5-1; D might be TRBD1 (5 bases). Trimming stripped 0 bases from V and 4 bases from J, with 10 bases between. Germline V lookup: CDR1 SGHRS, CDR2 YFSETQ. This CDR3 comprises 14 residues.

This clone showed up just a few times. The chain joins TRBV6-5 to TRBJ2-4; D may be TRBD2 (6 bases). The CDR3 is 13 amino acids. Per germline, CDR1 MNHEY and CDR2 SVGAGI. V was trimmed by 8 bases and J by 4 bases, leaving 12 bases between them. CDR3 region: CASREIGKNIQYF. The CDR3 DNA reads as TGTGCCAGCCGGGAGATTGGAAAAAACATTCAGTACTTC.

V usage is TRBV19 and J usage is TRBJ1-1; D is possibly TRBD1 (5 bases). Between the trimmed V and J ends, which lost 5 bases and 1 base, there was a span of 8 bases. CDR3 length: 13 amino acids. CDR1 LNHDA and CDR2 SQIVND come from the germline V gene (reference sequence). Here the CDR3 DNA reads TGTGCCAGTAGTCGAACAGGGAACACTGAAGCTTTCTTT. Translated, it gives CASSRTGNTEAFF.

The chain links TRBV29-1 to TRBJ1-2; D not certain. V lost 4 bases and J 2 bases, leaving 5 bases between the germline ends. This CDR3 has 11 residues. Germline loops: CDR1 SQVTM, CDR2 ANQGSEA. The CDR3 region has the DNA TGCAGCGTTGGCGGGAACTATGGCTACACCTTC. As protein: CSVGGNYGYTF.

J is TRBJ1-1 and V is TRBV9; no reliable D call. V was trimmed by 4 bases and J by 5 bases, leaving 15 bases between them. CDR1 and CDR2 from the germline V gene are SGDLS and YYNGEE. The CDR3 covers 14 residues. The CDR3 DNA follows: TGTGCCAGCAGCCGCCCCGGCGAGGGTACTGAAGCTTTCTTT. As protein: CASSRPGEGTEAFF.

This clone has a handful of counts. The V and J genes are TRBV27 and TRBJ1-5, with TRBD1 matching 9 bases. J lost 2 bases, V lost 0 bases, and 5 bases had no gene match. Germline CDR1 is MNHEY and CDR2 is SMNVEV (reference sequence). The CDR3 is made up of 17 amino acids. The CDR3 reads CASSLSPRQGGNQPQHF. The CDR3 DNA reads TGTGCCAGCAGTTTATCCCCCCGACAGGGGGGCAATCAGCCCCAGCATTTT.